Here is one T cell receptor (beta chain) with its context. Antigen: not known. These data originate in a study of radiotherapy plus CTLA-4 blockade in lung cancer. As for the study in general: Objective responses were seen in around 20% of patients, disease control in 31%.

Assay: immunoSEQ multiplex PCR; the TCRdb copy retains only in-frame clones and omits some. Of around 59,000 clones detected, around three quarters appear once; the ten largest clones hold about 8.3%. Germline CDR1 MNHNS, CDR2 SASEGT. V lost 5 bases to trimming and J lost 5 bases; unmatched junction nucleotides: 1. The CDR3 has 13 residues. Study-wide points: TCR clones from tumors expanded in blood after radiotherapy plus ipilimumab.

This receptor was taken from a human donor with non-small cell lung cancer whose response to radiotherapy plus ipilimumab could not be evaluated. The chain recombines TRBV6-1 with TRBJ1-2, with TRBD1 matching 11 bases. Sequenced material: peripheral blood, taken from a patient treated with radiotherapy plus ipilimumab. CDR3 DNA sequence: TGTGCCAGCAGTCGGGACAGGGGGTATGGCTACACCTTC. Translating gives CASSRDRGYGYTF.